The present T cell receptor (beta chain) was sequenced within a study of blood T cell repertoires in COVID-19. In the authors' workflow: Nucleated cell counts were estimated from reference gene primer amplification. Produced via immunoSEQ multiplex PCR; TCRdb's table is partial and in-frame only. D and trimming come from the DNA, and the V and J calls and clone size come from that table. The table shows 220,000 or so clones, with about 78% occurring only once. The CDR3 consists of 15 residues. CDR1 and CDR2 (germline): KGHSH, LQKENI. V dropped 3 bases and J dropped 4; count of bases not matched to a gene: 4.

The chain is built from TRBV18 and TRBJ2-3; 10 nucleotides match TRBD2. This TCR came from a woman aged 70-85 years with acute or convalescent COVID-19. The material sequenced was peripheral blood. The CDR3 loop is CASSPASGSADTQYF. For the CDR3, the DNA is TGTGCCAGCTCACCTGCTAGCGGGAGTGCAGATACGCAGTATTTT.